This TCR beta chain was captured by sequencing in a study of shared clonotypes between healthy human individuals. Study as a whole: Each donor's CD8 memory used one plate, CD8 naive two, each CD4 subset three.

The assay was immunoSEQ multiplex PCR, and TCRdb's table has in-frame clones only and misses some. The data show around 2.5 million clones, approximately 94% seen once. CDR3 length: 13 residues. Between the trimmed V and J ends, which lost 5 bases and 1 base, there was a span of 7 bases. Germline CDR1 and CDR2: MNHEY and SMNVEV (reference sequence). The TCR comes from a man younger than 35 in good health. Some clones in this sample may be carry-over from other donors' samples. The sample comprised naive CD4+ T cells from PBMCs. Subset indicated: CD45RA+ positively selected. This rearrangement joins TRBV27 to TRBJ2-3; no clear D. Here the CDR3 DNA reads TGTGCCAGCAGTGCGCATGGCACAGATACGCAGTATTTT. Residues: CASSAHGTDTQYF.